A single T cell receptor beta chain is shown here with its context. In this sample, this clone turned up a few times. Its antigen remains unidentified. No quality values exist for individual bases; no much larger clone is one base distant. This record comes from a study of T cell responses to AZD1222 COVID-19 vaccine (dated by TCRdb to 2020 to 2022). For the study in its entirety: AZD1222 recipients whose second dose came at about 4 weeks and those whose second dose came at about 12 weeks were combined into one group, since spike-specific TCR depth and breadth did not differ between the two schedules. TCR sequencing covered fewer than 250 trial participants: 200 to 210 given two doses of AZD1222 and approximately 25 given two doses of MenACWY control vaccine. Trial participants were enrolled by age into 18-55, 56-69 and 70-plus year subgroups, with roughly 160, 29 and 62 TCR-sequenced participants respectively.

Reading the germline V gene gives CDR1 SGHRS and CDR2 YFSETQ. The CDR3, from cysteine to phenylalanine, totals 15 residues. The only DNA kept is the CDR3, 45 bases in frame from the first base. Here V drops 3 bases and J drops 0 bases, and the junction holds 4 bases not matched to any gene. General study outcomes and caveats: Conclusions about previously exposed vaccinees were limited because only a handful of AZD1222 recipients were SARS-CoV-2 seropositive at baseline. Spike-specific TCR breadth and depth rose significantly after two AZD1222 doses compared with day 0 and with MenACWY recipients. Because no samples from the day 14 peak response were available, repertoires could be characterized only after the peak T cell response. Vaccine-associated CD4 TCRs spanned the whole spike protein, with dominant responses in regions 160-218 and 743-854. Reportedly, almost half of the unique spike-specific TCRs recognized epitopes lying outside the regions that are mutated in the B.1.351 and B.1.1.7 variants. Participants were mostly white British and included more females than males, and it was suggested by the authors that clonal diversity may have been underestimated. In the small 56-69-year group, the increase in depth fell short of significance, most likely because of low power.

The CDR3 regions of human TCRbeta chains were analyzed by immunosequencing. From the authors' description of their analysis: Repertoire TCRs were matched against a reference library of SARS-CoV-2-specific TCRs generated with the MIRA antigen-specificity platform. Breadth was defined as the fraction of unique TCRs that were SARS-CoV-2-associated. Depth was defined as the fraction of total T cells that were SARS-CoV-2-associated. Using the MIRA data, each spike-specific TCR was assigned both to the spike region to which the TCR was reactive and to a CD4 or CD8 class. Log10-transformed breadth and depth values were compared by one-way ANOVA with Sidak's multiple comparisons tests. The immuneACCESS repertoire file appears here via TCRdb, limited to in-frame rearrangements. These files lack a portion of the clones; in checked studies, under half of the deficit traces to unresolved V genes, and the cause of the others is not known. That table gives V, J and clone size, and the DNA gave D and trimming. This sample has 90,000 to 150,000 clones in its table, and around 82% of those were observed once. Around 6.2% of the sample rests with the top ten.

This specimen's time point label, per the study, means: baseline before first vaccination. Vaccinee samples were obtained from the UK trials COV001 and COV002, which included a single-blind randomized controlled phase 2/3 trial of AZD1222 (ChAdOx1 nCoV-19) in healthy adults. For TCRbeta chain sequencing, PBMC samples from trial participants were taken at day 0 and at day 28 after the second dose. The clonotype originates from an adult in good health. The chain employs TRBV5-1 and TRBJ2-7, and 9 bases in between align with TRBD1. Sequenced material: peripheral blood, taken on day 0 of AZD1222 vaccination. In nucleotide form, the sequence is TGCGCCAGCAGCTACCTGGGACAGGGCTCCTACGAGCAGTACTTC. Its amino acids are CASSYLGQGSYEQYF.